This is a list of T cell receptor beta chains from one sample in a study of T cells after yellow fever vaccination. Each CDR3 protein gets one entry after TCRdb re-called the 5' RACE reads with MiXCR. The repertoire holds about 340,000 distinct CDR3 sequences, with about an eighth as singletons. The source material was CD4+ T cells sorted from PBMCs, sampled 15 days after the yellow fever booster vaccination. These receptors were obtained from a man younger than 30 who received the YFV17D yellow fever vaccine. Each CDR3 is given with its conserved first and last residue. Fields, in order: V gene, D gene, J gene, clone size, CDR3 DNA, CDR3 protein. D genes are given only for firm matches. The listing skips clone size in some rows; elsewhere it reads once, few, many or a size class.

TRBV7-2	NA	TRBJ1-4	NA	TGTGCCAGCAGCTTGGGTCAATCGCGCGAAAAACTGTTTTTT	CASSLGQSREKLFF
TRBV7-2	NA	TRBJ1-2	few	TGTGCCAGCAGCACGACAGGACGTGGCTACACCTTC	CASSTTGRGYTF
TRBV30	TRBD1	TRBJ1-2	few	TGTGCCTGGGGCCGGGACAGGGGAGGTTATGGCTACACCTTC	CAWGRDRGGYGYTF
TRBV5-1	NA	TRBJ1-3	few	TGCGCCAGCAGCTTATGGGGTTCGGAAACTGGAAACACCATATATTTT	CASSLWGSETGNTIYF
TRBV4-3	TRBD2	TRBJ2-2	NA	TGCGCCAGCAGCCAAGCTAGCGGCACCGGGGAGCTGTTTTTT	CASSQASGTGELFF
TRBV7-2	TRBD1	TRBJ1-5	few	TGTGCCAGCAGCTCAAACAGGGGGGAACAGCCCCAGCATTTT	CASSSNRGEQPQHF
TRBV4-1	TRBD1	TRBJ1-3	few	TGCGCCAGCAGCCAGTTAGACAGGGGAAATGGAAACACCATATATTTT	CASSQLDRGNGNTIYF
TRBV20-1	NA	TRBJ1-5	NA	TGCAGTGCTTCCGTCTCGGTCGCTAGCAATCAGCCCCAGCATTTT	CSASVSVASNQPQHF
TRBV7-8	NA	TRBJ2-3	NA	TGTGCCAGCAGCACCGATGTCTCTACGCAGTATTTT	CASSTDVSTQYF
TRBV4-2	NA	TRBJ2-2	many	TGTGCCAGCAGCCAGACCGCACTGAACACCGGGGAGCTGTTTTTT	CASSQTALNTGELFF
TRBV20-1	TRBD2	TRBJ2-7	NA	TGCAGTGCCCGGAGGACTAGCGGAATCTACGAGCAGTACTTC	CSARRTSGIYEQYF
TRBV2	NA	TRBJ1-6	few	TGTGCCAGCCGGGACGCCAGTTTTCCCCGGTCCTTTAATTCACCCCTCCACTTT	CASRDASFPRSFNSPLHF
TRBV24-1	TRBD2	TRBJ2-1	NA	TGTGCCACCAGTGTCCCGGGACTAGAACGCAATGAGCAGTTCTTC	CATSVPGLERNEQFF
TRBV2	NA	TRBJ2-7	NA	TGTGCCAGCAGTGACCGCCCGGACTGGTTCCCCACCCCTTACGAGCAGTACTTC	CASSDRPDWFPTPYEQYF
TRBV20-1	TRBD1	TRBJ2-5	few	TGCAGTGCTACTTCATGGACAGGGAGAGTGGGGGAGACCCAGTACTTC	CSATSWTGRVGETQYF
TRBV2	NA	TRBJ1-2	NA	TGTGCCAGCAGTGAACGCGTAGGGAATAATGGCTACACCTTC	CASSERVGNNGYTF
TRBV28	NA	TRBJ2-1	NA	TGTGCCAGCAGTCAGTCCGTCAATTGGTTCTTC	CASSQSVNWFF
TRBV7-2	NA	TRBJ1-1	few	TGTGCCAGCAGCCCTCGGACTATCCAAGGAGCTTTCTTT	CASSPRTIQGAFF
TRBV5-6	NA	TRBJ1-1	few	TGTGCCAGCAGCAAGTCCTCGGCCACTGAAGCTTTCTTT	CASSKSSATEAFF
TRBV11-2	NA	TRBJ1-3	many	TGTGCCAGCAGTCTTACAGGGCGTGGAAACACCATATATTTT	CASSLTGRGNTIYF
TRBV7-9	NA	TRBJ2-3	NA	TGTGCCAGCAGCGCCCCGGGCTCCCGGATGGAAAAAGATACGCAGTATTTT	CASSAPGSRMEKDTQYF
TRBV6-2/TRBV6-3	NA	TRBJ1-5	few	TGTGCCAGCAGTAAGTACCGGGACTGGAATCAGCCCCAGCATTTT	CASSKYRDWNQPQHF
TRBV4-1	NA	TRBJ1-1	few	TGCGCCAGCAGCCAAGAGAGGGTCAGAATGAACACTGAAGCTTTCTTT	CASSQERVRMNTEAFF
TRBV4-1	TRBD1	TRBJ1-3	few	TGCGCCAGCAGCCACCGACTGACAGGGGGCGCGGTGGACACCATATATTTT	CASSHRLTGGAVDTIYF
TRBV4-1	NA	TRBJ2-4	NA	TGCGCCAGCAGCCTGGGCAGGGGGGTTCAGTACTTC	CASSLGRGVQYF
TRBV5-1	NA	TRBJ2-5	NA	TGCGCCAGCAGCTTGGGGGCCACCGGACCAGAGACCCAGTACTTC	CASSLGATGPETQYF
TRBV12-3/TRBV12-4	NA	TRBJ2-2	NA	TGTGCCAGCAGTTTCCAGGGTAGCACCGGGGAGCTGTTTTTT	CASSFQGSTGELFF
TRBV27	NA	TRBJ1-4	NA	TGTGCCAGCAGTTTACTCGGACGGGGATTAGGCGAAAAACTGTTTTTT	CASSLLGRGLGEKLFF
TRBV6-5	NA	TRBJ2-3	many	TGTGCCAGCAGTTACGGATCTCGGGGTTACACAGATACGCAGTATTTT	CASSYGSRGYTDTQYF
TRBV7-9	NA	TRBJ1-4	NA	TGTGCCAGCAGCTTAGTCCAGGATGAAAAACTGTTTTTT	CASSLVQDEKLFF
TRBV9	NA	TRBJ1-2	NA	TGTGCCAGCAGCCTGAACAGTCTGAACTATGGCTACACCTTC	CASSLNSLNYGYTF
TRBV6-5	NA	TRBJ1-4	NA	TGTGCCAGCACCAAAACCCCGGGGAAACCTCTGTTTTTT	CASTKTPGKPLFF
TRBV14	TRBD1	TRBJ2-3	few	TGTGCCAGCAGTCATCCCCGGACAGGGGAAACAGATACGCAGTATTTT	CASSHPRTGETDTQYF
TRBV28	NA	TRBJ1-1	NA	TGTGCCAGCAGGGGCGGAGGGACTGAAGCTTTCTTT	CASRGGGTEAFF
TRBV7-2	NA	TRBJ2-5	NA	TGTGCCAGCAGCTTAGAAGAAGGGAGGACCCAGTACTTC	CASSLEEGRTQYF
TRBV7-2	TRBD1	TRBJ1-2	NA	TGTGCCAGCAGCCGGGGTAGGGGGCGCGGCTATGGCTACACCTTC	CASSRGRGRGYGYTF
TRBV4-3	NA	TRBJ1-5	NA	TGCGCCAGCAGCCAAGACTATCGGGGAGGGAGCAATCAGCCCCAGCATTTT	CASSQDYRGGSNQPQHF
TRBV2	TRBD2	TRBJ2-1	NA	TGTGCCAGCATCCGCGGGACTAGCGGGGGGGGAGGGCAGTTCTTC	CASIRGTSGGGGQFF
TRBV9	TRBD1	TRBJ1-1	few	TGTGCCAGCAGCCGCGCAGGAGGGGGCAAGAACACTGAAGCTTTCTTT	CASSRAGGGKNTEAFF
TRBV6-5	NA	TRBJ1-2	NA	TGTGCCAGCAGTTGGGACACAGACTATGGCTACACCTTC	CASSWDTDYGYTF
TRBV7-9	NA	TRBJ2-2	many	TGTGCCAGCAGCCGGAGGGGCCCGAACACCGGGGAGCTGTTTTTT	CASSRRGPNTGELFF
TRBV5-1	NA	TRBJ2-3	NA	TGCGCCAGCAGCTTGGATCCCCTCACAGGGCCAGATACGCAGTATTTT	CASSLDPLTGPDTQYF
TRBV5-1	NA	TRBJ2-1	few	TGCGCCAGCAGCGTGGCCTGGGTGGATGAGCAGTTCTTC	CASSVAWVDEQFF
TRBV5-1	TRBD1	TRBJ1-2	NA	TGCGCCAGCAGCCTGGGACAGGGGTCAAGTGGCTACACCTTC	CASSLGQGSSGYTF
TRBV7-2	TRBD2	TRBJ2-3	many	TGTGCCAGCAGCTTGCACCGACTAGCGGGGCAAGATACGCAGTATTTT	CASSLHRLAGQDTQYF
TRBV20-1	NA	TRBJ2-3	few	TGCAGTGCTAGAACGACGAGCACAGATACGCAGTATTTT	CSARTTSTDTQYF
TRBV6-5	TRBD1	TRBJ1-4	NA	TGTGCCAGCAGAAGACAGGGCAGCGATGAAAAACTGTTTTTT	CASRRQGSDEKLFF
TRBV15	NA	TRBJ1-6	few	TGTGCCACCAGCAGAGGTTGGGCAGGGAATTCACCCCTCCACTTT	CATSRGWAGNSPLHF
TRBV5-1	NA	TRBJ2-7	NA	TGCGCCAGCAGCTTGGGGGGGAGCTCGTTTTTCGAGCAGTACTTC	CASSLGGSSFFEQYF
TRBV7-2	NA	TRBJ2-5	NA	TGTGCCAGCAGCCGAACCATGTGGGAGACCCAGTACTTC	CASSRTMWETQYF
TRBV14	TRBD1	TRBJ1-4	few	TGTGCCAGCAGCCGCCTACGGGGACAGGGGACCTCAACTAATGAAAAACTGTTTTTT	CASSRLRGQGTSTNEKLFF
TRBV27	NA	TRBJ2-3	many	TGTGCCAGCAGTTTATTCGGGACCCTCAAGGATACGCAGTATTTT	CASSLFGTLKDTQYF
TRBV28	NA	TRBJ2-2	few	TGTGCCAGCAGCTCCCCCGAACGGCCCGGGGAGCTGTTTTTT	CASSSPERPGELFF
TRBV5-6	NA	TRBJ1-3	few	TGTGCCAGCAGCTTGGAACGTGTGAACACCATATATTTT	CASSLERVNTIYF
TRBV23-1	TRBD1	TRBJ2-3	few	TGCGCCAAGCCGGGACAGGGGCCAGATACGCAGTATTTT	CAKPGQGPDTQYF